Listed here are 16 T cell receptor beta chains from one sample, sequenced in a study of T cell repertoires in cytomegalovirus infection (dated by TCRdb to about 2019). The data were produced on an Illumina HiSeq 1500. Using fastp trimming at Q25 and MiXCR clonotype assembly, TCRdb reanalyzed the public sequencing data and kept in-frame beta chains. Identical CDR3 protein sequences are pooled into one entry, listed with their most common genes and DNA. The sample includes around 900,000 distinct CDR3 sequences, with approximately 32% observed a single time. Roughly 12% of the sample comes from the top ten. The treatment or condition label, as the study defines it: in vitro stimulation with specific CMV peptide epitopes to enrich CMV-specific T cells. Their recognized antigens are unknown. Material: cultured CD8+ T cells from PBMCs, obtained from culture after CMV antigen stimulation. The receptors were sampled from a human donor in good health (CMV status not recorded). Some clones in this sample may be carry-over from other donors' samples.

The chain couples TRBV6-1 to TRBJ1-1; 8 positions agree with TRBD1. Germline lookup yields CDR1 MNHNS and CDR2 SASEGT. The CDR3 extends over 16 amino acids. V was pared by 6 bases and J by 0 bases, with 9 bases of the junction left unmatched. The CDR3 loop is CASSARTGLMNTEAFF. In nucleotides, the CDR3 is TGTGCCAGCAGCGCACGGACAGGGCTCATGAACACTGAAGCTTTCTTT.

The chain joins TRBV10-3 to TRBJ2-3; D gene uncertain. CDR3 size: 19 residues. Germline values: CDR1 ENHRY, CDR2 SYGVKD. With 11 bases removed from V and 0 bases from J, the gap between germline ends came to 30 bases. The CDR3 DNA is TGTGCCCTTAGAGGTTTCTACAGACTCAGTTCTACTAGCACAGATACGCAGTATTTT. Its translation is CALRGFYRLSSTSTDTQYF.

The sample holds many counts of this clonotype. This chain joins TRBV6-5 and TRBJ2-7; TRBD1 agrees at 10 bases. Germline CDR1 reads MNHEY; CDR2 reads SVGAGI. CDR3 length equals 16 residues. The V and J ends lost 0 bases and 5 bases, in that order; junction bases with no gene match: 7. DNA for the CDR3: TGTGCCAGCAGTTACTCCCGGACAGGGGGGTTGGACGAGCAGTACTTC. Residues: CASSYSRTGGLDEQYF.

This clonotype was counted a few times. The chain is built from TRBV7-9 and TRBJ1-2; D uncertain. The V and J ends lost 0 bases and 0 bases respectively, with 11 bases between them. The CDR3 consists of 16 residues. The germline V gene has CDR1 SEHNR and CDR2 FQNEAQ (reference sequence). The chain's CDR3 is CASSLADSPSNYGYTF. CDR3 bases: TGTGCCAGCAGCTTAGCGGATTCACCGTCTAACTATGGCTACACCTTC.

The chain joins TRBV4-3 to TRBJ1-2; D not resolved. V was trimmed by 0 bases and J by 10 bases, leaving 18 bases between them. The CDR3 contains 15 residues. In germline, CDR1 is LGHNA, CDR2 YSLEER. CDR3 region: CASSQDVVMIRDYTF. The CDR3 DNA sequence: TGCGCCAGCAGCCAAGATGTGGTAATGATTCGGGACTACACCTTC.

In this sample, this clonotype turned up a few times. This sequence joins TRBV4-3 and TRBJ1-5, with D possibly TRBD1 on 5 matching bases. The CDR3 spans 17 residues. The germline V gene encodes CDR1 LGHNA and CDR2 YSLEER. Trimming took off 0 bases at V and 7 bases at J, with 19 bases between the two ends. The CDR3 DNA follows: TGCGCCAGCAGCCAAGAGCTGGGGCAGGGCCTCAAACAGCCCCAGCATTTT. Its translation is CASSQELGQGLKQPQHF.

The V call is TRBV10-3, the J call TRBJ2-7, with TRBD2 identical over 13 bases. The CDR3 extends over 17 amino acids. The ends lost 4 bases at V and 0 bases at J; junction bases unmatched: 6. CDR1 and CDR2 (germline): ENHRY, SYGVKD. The CDR3 region has the DNA TGTGCCATCAGTGTTCGGACTAGCGGGGGTAGCTCCTACGAGCAGTACTTC. It translates to CAISVRTSGGSSYEQYF.

Concerning this clonotype itself: A junction boundary mismatches the germline segment, possibly from a read error. The chain combines TRBV12-3 or TRBV12-4 with TRBJ1-5; 8 bases align to TRBD1. The CDR3 spans 15 residues. The chain's CDR3 is CASSFVVRDRLILNF. CDR3 sequence (DNA): TGTGCCAGCAGTTTCGTAGTCCGGGACAGGCTTATCCTTAATTTT.

The rearrangement uses TRBV11-3 and TRBJ2-2; D remains ambiguous. V was trimmed by 5 bases and J by 0 bases, leaving 7 bases between them. This CDR3 contains 14 residues. Germline loops: CDR1 SGHNT, CDR2 YENEEA. Written as DNA, the CDR3 is TGTGCCAGCAGCCAGGACCCGAACACCGGGGAGCTGTTTTTT. This codes for CASSQDPNTGELFF.

This clonotype appeared a few times. The CDR3, as DNA: TGTGCCAGCAGTGAAGAACTATGGACAGATACGCAGTATTTT. Translated: CASSEELWTDTQYF. The chain combines TRBV7-9 with TRBJ2-3; D unresolved. Looked up from germline, CDR1 is SEHNR and CDR2 is FQNEAQ (reference sequence). Trimming removed 6 bases at V and 3 bases at J, with 13 bases between. The CDR3 sequence is 14 residues long.

Only a few counts were recorded for this clonotype. The rearrangement uses TRBV29-1 and TRBJ1-2; the D gene is possibly TRBD1 (5 bases). CDR3 length equals 17 residues. Germline CDR1 and CDR2: SQVTM and ANQGSEA. The V end lost 4 bases, the J end lost 0 bases, and 21 bases lay between the germline ends. CDR3 nucleotides: TGCAGCGTTGCTCCTTCCGACAGAGTGGGGTCTAACTATGGCTACACCTTC. As protein: CSVAPSDRVGSNYGYTF.

J is TRBJ1-4 and V is TRBV12-3 or TRBV12-4; weak D call: TRBD1 (5 bases). V gave up 3 bases and J gave up 3 bases, with 17 bases separating them. The CDR3 consists of 17 residues. The DNA of the CDR3 is TGTGCCAGCAGTTTCGTTCTTCAGGGAAAGGCTAATGAAAAACTGTTTTTT. Translating gives CASSFVLQGKANEKLFF.

The chain couples TRBV4-1 to TRBJ1-5; a possible D gene is TRBD1 (6 bases). The germline CDR1 and CDR2 sequences are MGHRA and YSYEKL. This CDR3 has 19 amino acids. V shed 0 bases and J shed 5 bases, with 23 bases lying between them. CDR3 sequence: CASSQDVGLGRGGDQPQHF. The CDR3 region has the DNA TGCGCCAGCAGCCAAGATGTCGGTTTGGGTAGGGGGGGGGATCAGCCCCAGCATTTT.

Comment on this clonotype: One base away lies a much larger clone, so this may be a sequencing read error. The chain recombines TRBV7-2 with TRBJ1-2; D is unclear. The CDR3 loop spans 15 amino acids. Germline CDR1 reads SGHTA; CDR2 reads FQGNSA. This CDR3 is CANSPELGNGYGYTF. The DNA of the CDR3 is TGTGCCAACAGCCCCGAGTTAGGCAACGGCTATGGCTACACCTTC.

The J gene is TRBJ2-3, the V gene TRBV15, with D perhaps assigned TRBD1 or TRBD2 (7 bases each). Trimming removed 8 bases from V and 0 bases from J, with 15 bases in between. The CDR3 runs to 15 residues. From germline, CDR1 is LNHNV and CDR2 YYDKDF (reference sequence). CDR3 residues: CATRGGGGSTDTQYF. The CDR3 coding sequence is TGTGCCACCCGAGGGGGCGGGGGTAGCACAGATACGCAGTATTTT.

V is TRBV7-9 and J is TRBJ2-7; 9 bases map to TRBD1. This CDR3 has 15 amino acids. Trimming removed 5 bases from V and 5 bases from J; junction bases left unmatched: 10. From germline, CDR1 is SEHNR and CDR2 FQNEAQ (reference sequence). CDR3 protein: CASSHRDRVGHEQYF. In nucleotides, the CDR3 is TGTGCCAGCAGCCACCGGGACAGGGTTGGCCACGAGCAGTACTTC. Filled out from reference TRBV7-9 and TRBJ2-7, the complete variable domain reads DTGVSQNPRHKITKRGQNVTFRCDPISEHNRLYWYRQTLGQGPEFLTYFQNEAQLEKSRLLSDRFSAERPKGSFSTLEIQRTEQGDSAMYLCASSHRDRVGHEQYFGPGTRLTVT.